The subject of this entry is one T cell receptor (beta chain). In the source study's methods: With immunoSEQ giving junction-only sequences and no quality scores, filtering differed. Some clones are missing from TCRdb's copy, which holds only in-frame ones; the method was immunoSEQ multiplex PCR. V, J and clone size derive from that table, while D and trimming were established from the DNA sequence. The table has about 1.1 million clones, about 80% seen once. The data are from a study of shared clonotypes between healthy human individuals. Study overall: The people who gave samples were a couple of women and a few men aged 18 to 49.

This CDR3 is 14 amino acids long. Losses at the gene ends were 6 bases for V and 3 bases for J; bases not matched to a gene: 4. Germline values: CDR1 SNHLY, CDR2 FYNNEI. This clonotype originated in a man aged 18-30 years in good health. Some clones in this sample may be carry-over from other donors' samples. The sample was memory CD4+ T cells from PBMCs. Subset specified: CD45RA-negative fraction. This chain uses TRBV2 with TRBJ1-4; 7 bases agree with TRBD1. CDR3 nucleotide sequence: TGTGCCAGCAGAGACGGGACAGCTAATGAAAAACTGTTTTTT. It specifies CASRDGTANEKLFF.